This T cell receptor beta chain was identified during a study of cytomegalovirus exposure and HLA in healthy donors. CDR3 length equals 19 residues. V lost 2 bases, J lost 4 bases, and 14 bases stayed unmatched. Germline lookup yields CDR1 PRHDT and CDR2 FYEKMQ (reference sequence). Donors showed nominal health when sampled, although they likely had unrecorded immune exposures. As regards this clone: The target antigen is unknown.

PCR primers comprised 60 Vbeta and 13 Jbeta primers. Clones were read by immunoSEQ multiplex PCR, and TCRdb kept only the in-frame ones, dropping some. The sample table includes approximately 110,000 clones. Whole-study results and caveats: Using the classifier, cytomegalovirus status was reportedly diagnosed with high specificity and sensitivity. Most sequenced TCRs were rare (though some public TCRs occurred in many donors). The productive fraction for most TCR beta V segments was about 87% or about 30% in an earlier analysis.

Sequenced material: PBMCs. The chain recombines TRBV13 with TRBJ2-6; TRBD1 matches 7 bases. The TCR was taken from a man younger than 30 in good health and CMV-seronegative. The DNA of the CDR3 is TGTGCCAGCAGCTTACGCACGTCCCGGGACAGCTCCGGGGCCAACGTCCTGACTTTC. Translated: CASSLRTSRDSSGANVLTF. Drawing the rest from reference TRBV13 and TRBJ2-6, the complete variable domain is AAGVIQSPRHLIKEKRETATLKCYPIPRHDTVYWYQQGPGQDPQFLISFYEKMQSDKGSIPDRFSAQQFSDYHSELNMSSLELGDSALYFCASSLRTSRDSSGANVLTFGAGSRLTVL.